This paragraph covers one T cell receptor beta chain sequence. Its antigen has not been determined. No base quality information exists; no much larger clone differs at one position. The sample is drawn from a study of radiation and T cells in renal cell carcinoma (dated by TCRdb to 2020 to 2022). For the study in its entirety: The samples were drawn from a clinical trial, where primary renal cell carcinomas were treated with 15 Gy of stereotactic body radiation therapy and then removed by nephrectomy 4 weeks afterward. A total of some 51 samples underwent TCR beta sequencing, made up of 25 or so tumors and around 27 peripheral blood samples. Across all 55 or so samples, more than 4,000,000 unique CDR3 nucleotide sequences, encoding 2,658,974 unique CDR3 amino acid sequences, were identified.

The immunoSEQ kit was used, according to the manufacturer's recommendations, to generate TCR beta libraries from genomic DNA. To prepare libraries, a first multiplex PCR with proprietary primers was run, followed by a second PCR that added unique barcodes, and a bead cleanup was done after each round. A positive control reaction and a negative control reaction, both provided in the kit, were run with every batch of samples. The final libraries were assessed on an Agilent 4200 TapeStation D1000 ScreenTape, pooled by volume, and quantified by qPCR. Sequencing was performed on an Illumina NextSeq500 using a MidOutput 150-cycle cartridge, with 156 Read1 cycles, 15 Index1 cycles, and the kit custom primers. The pooled library was loaded at about 0.98 pM, with a roughly 20% PhiX control spiked in. Regarding the original processing steps: The vendor-processed data were analyzed in R, and a clonotype was defined as all T cells that share the same CDR3 nucleotide sequence. For clone abundance analyses, frequencies were normalized to the 10,000 most abundant clones in each sample. Public T cell clones, which averaged fewer than five per sample, were excluded before analysis. An abundance difference of at least 32-fold between compartments was the criterion for calling clonotypes tumor-enriched or baseline blood-enriched. Clonotypes expanded or contracted between blood time points were identified with a beta-binomial differential abundance model. Tumor-blood repertoire similarity was measured with the Baroni-Urbani and Buser coefficient, and groups were compared using two-tailed Wilcoxon tests in R. As stored in TCRdb, this immuneACCESS dataset retains in-frame rearrangements with V and J assigned. A fraction of the clones does not appear; measured against another copy, unresolved V genes explain less than half of the discrepancy, and the remainder lacks a known reason. That table is the source of V, J and clone size, and D and trimming were worked out from the DNA. This sample lists over 55,000 clones; roughly 79% were detected once. Roughly 7.4% of the sample is taken by the ten largest.

The sample's time point label is to be understood as: blood 2 weeks post-SBRT. The treatment or condition label here, explained by the study, means: 15 Gy SBRT to primary tumor, nephrectomy 4 weeks later. To track tumor-enriched clonotypes, serial peripheral blood was sampled from radiation-treated patients at baseline and at 2 weeks and 4 weeks after SBRT. Every patient's renal cell carcinoma showed clear cell pathology. The QIAamp DNA Blood Mini Kit (Qiagen) was used to prepare genomic DNA for TCR sequencing. The analyses included only samples that passed all quality control checks. CDR3 length: 15 amino acids, cysteine to phenylalanine. Only the CDR3 part of the read is kept: 45 bases, read in frame from the first base. V ends up 0 bases short and J 7 bases short, with an unmatched junction base count of 6. The germline V gene supplies CDR1 SGHDN and CDR2 FVKESK. The full study reports these points: In blood, the top tumor clonotypes increased between baseline and 2 weeks post-radiation and then shrank by 4 weeks, which suggests that tumor-resident clones expanded only transiently. Tracking of blood repertoire dynamics stopped at more than three weeks after treatment, with no follow-up past that point. Because pretreatment tumor biopsies were not available, the baseline intratumoral presence of clonotypes could not be determined. With a single-armed trial design, the study had no way to address how radiation dose or scheduling affects the TCR repertoire.

The receptor's source is a man aged 55 to 70 with renal cell carcinoma. The rearrangement joined TRBV14 to TRBJ1-3; TRBD1 matches 7 bases in the middle. The sequencing here drew on blood, taken from a patient whose treatment included radiotherapy and nephrectomy. The base sequence is TGTGCCAGCAGCCAAGATCAGGGGGAATGGAACACCATATATTTT. It is translated as CASSQDQGEWNTIYF.